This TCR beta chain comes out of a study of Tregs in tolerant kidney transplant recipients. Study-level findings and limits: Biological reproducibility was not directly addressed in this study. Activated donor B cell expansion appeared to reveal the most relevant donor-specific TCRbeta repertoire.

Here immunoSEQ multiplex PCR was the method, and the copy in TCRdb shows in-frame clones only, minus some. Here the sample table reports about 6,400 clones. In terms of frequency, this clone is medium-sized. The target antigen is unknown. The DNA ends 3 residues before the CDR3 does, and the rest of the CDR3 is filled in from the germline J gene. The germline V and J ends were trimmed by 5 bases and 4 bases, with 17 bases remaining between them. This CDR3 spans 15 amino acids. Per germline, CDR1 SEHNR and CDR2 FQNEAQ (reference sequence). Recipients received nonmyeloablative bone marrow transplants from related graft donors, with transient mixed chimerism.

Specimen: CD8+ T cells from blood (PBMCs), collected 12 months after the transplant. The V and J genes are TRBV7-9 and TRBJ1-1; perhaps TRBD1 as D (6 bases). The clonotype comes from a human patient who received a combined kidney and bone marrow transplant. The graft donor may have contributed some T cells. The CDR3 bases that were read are TGTGCCAGCAGCCGCGGCGCCACAGGGAGCACTGAA. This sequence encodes CASSRGATGSTE. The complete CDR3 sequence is CASSRGATGSTEAFF.